The rows below give T cell receptor beta chains drawn from one sample of a study of blood T cell repertoires in COVID-19. Assay used: immunoSEQ multiplex PCR; TCRdb lists only in-frame clones, some missing. The sample lists a few hundred thousand clones; roughly 90% were seen once. The sequenced sample was PBMCs or T cells enriched from blood (not recorded which). Every receptor here comes from a woman in her twenties or thirties who had recovered from COVID-19. Both conserved end residues are part of each CDR3. The order of the fields is V gene, D gene, clone size, J gene, CDR3 protein, CDR3 DNA. The D gene is left open where the match is weak. Rows may omit the clone size; those that give it use once, few, many or a size class.

>TRBV5-4|NA|NA|TRBJ2-1
CASSLQDNEQFF
TGTGCCAGCAGCTTGCAGGACAATGAGCAGTTCTTC
>TRBV3-1/TRBV3-2|NA|once|TRBJ2-2
CASSPRDFTGELFF
TGTGCCAGCAGCCCAAGAGATTTCACCGGGGAGCTGTTTTTT
>TRBV4-2|TRBD1|many|TRBJ1-2
CASSQEGGQGVNGYTF
TGTGCCAGCAGCCAAGAGGGGGGACAGGGGGTAAATGGCTACACCTTC
>TRBV7-9|NA|NA|TRBJ1-4
CASSLAGGEKLFF
TGTGCCAGCAGCTTAGCCGGGGGTGAAAAACTGTTTTTT
>TRBV6-5|NA|NA|TRBJ1-2
CASDQRTDNYGYTF
TGTGCCAGCGATCAAAGGACTGATAACTATGGCTACACCTTC
>TRBV13|TRBD1|NA|TRBJ2-2
CASSSPGQSANTGELFF
TGTGCCAGCAGCTCCCCGGGACAGAGTGCGAACACCGGGGAGCTGTTTTTT
>TRBV28|NA|NA|TRBJ1-1
CASSPSYNTEAFF
TGTGCCAGCAGCCCTAGCTATAACACTGAAGCTTTCTTT
>TRBV3-1/TRBV3-2|NA|once|TRBJ1-2
CASSQDQGISGYTF
TGTGCCAGCAGCCAAGATCAGGGAATCTCTGGCTACACCTTC
>TRBV3-1/TRBV3-2|NA|NA|TRBJ1-2
CASSTNREINYGYTF
TGTGCCAGCAGTACCAACAGGGAGATTAACTATGGCTACACCTTC
>TRBV5-1|TRBD1|NA|TRBJ2-7
CASSSGQFYEQYF
TGCGCCAGCAGCTCGGGACAGTTCTACGAGCAGTACTTC
>TRBV2|TRBD2|NA|TRBJ2-5
CASSEISGGQETQYF
TGTGCCAGCAGTGAAATTAGCGGGGGCCAAGAGACCCAGTACTTC
>TRBV12-3/TRBV12-4|TRBD1|NA|TRBJ1-2
CASRDRAGYTF
TGTGCCAGCAGGGACAGGGCTGGCTACACCTTC
>TRBV28|NA|NA|TRBJ2-5
CASSLSPAQKTPQETQYF
TGTGCCAGCAGTTTATCCCCCGCACAGAAAACTCCACAGGAGACCCAGTACTTC
>TRBV24-1|NA|NA|TRBJ2-5
CATSDLLEETQYF
TGTGCCACCAGTGATTTACTAGAAGAGACCCAGTACTTC
>TRBV3-1/TRBV3-2|NA|NA|TRBJ2-2
CASKAWTGELFF
TGTGCCAGCAAAGCTTGGACCGGGGAGCTGTTTTTT
>TRBV19|TRBD1|NA|TRBJ1-1
CASRDRAVSFF
TGTGCCAGTAGGGACAGGGCGGTTTCCTTCTTT
>TRBV6-5|NA|NA|TRBJ1-1
CASSYSGATTTEAFF
TGTGCCAGCAGTTACAGTGGCGCCACTACCACTGAAGCTTTCTTT
>TRBV2|NA|NA|TRBJ1-4
CASNSYNEKLFF
TGTGCCAGCAACAGCTATAATGAAAAACTGTTTTTT
>TRBV18|TRBD1|once|TRBJ1-4
CASSKGQGHEKLFF
TGTGCCAGCTCCAAGGGACAGGGGCATGAAAAACTGTTTTTT
>TRBV27|NA|NA|TRBJ2-2
CASSRRLNTGELFF
TGTGCCAGCAGTAGGCGGCTGAACACCGGGGAGCTGTTTTTT
>TRBV18|NA|NA|TRBJ1-1
CASSPQRTLDTEAFF
TGTGCCAGCTCACCCCAGAGGACATTAGACACTGAAGCTTTCTTT
>TRBV19|NA|NA|TRBJ2-6
CASSSHSGANVLTF
TGTGCCAGTAGTTCCCACTCTGGGGCCAACGTCCTGACTTTC
>TRBV5-1|NA|once|TRBJ2-6
CASSLAPGSGANVLTF
TGCGCCAGCAGCTTGGCCCCGGGATCAGGGGCCAACGTCCTGACTTTC
>TRBV12-3/TRBV12-4|NA|NA|TRBJ1-1
CASNLDTYTEAFF
TGTGCCAGCAACCTCGACACCTACACTGAAGCTTTCTTT
>TRBV6-5|NA|NA|TRBJ2-7
CASSYAGTEYEQYF
TGTGCCAGCAGTTACGCGGGGACAGAATACGAGCAGTACTTC
>TRBV27|NA|once|TRBJ2-7
CASRSVGGEQYF
TGTGCCAGCAGGAGCGTAGGGGGCGAGCAGTACTTC
>TRBV27|NA|NA|TRBJ1-4
CASSPSVLTNEKLFF
TGTGCCAGCAGCCCCTCGGTCCTGACTAATGAAAAACTGTTTTTT
>TRBV19|TRBD1|NA|TRBJ2-5
CATQSGGETQYF
TGTGCCACCCAATCAGGGGGCGAGACCCAGTACTTC
>TRBV2|NA|NA|TRBJ1-5
CASSLQGSANQPQHF
TGTGCCAGCAGTCTACAGGGAAGCGCCAATCAGCCCCAGCATTTT
>TRBV6-5|TRBD1|NA|TRBJ1-1
CASSLTQTGSTEAFF
TGTGCCAGCAGCCTTACCCAGACAGGGAGCACTGAAGCTTTCTTT
>TRBV3-1/TRBV3-2|TRBD2|NA|TRBJ2-7
CASSQGLASSSYEQYF
TGTGCCAGCAGCCAGGGACTAGCATCAAGCTCCTACGAGCAGTACTTC
>TRBV27|NA|NA|TRBJ2-2
CATPRAGELFF
TGTGCCACCCCGCGGGCCGGGGAGCTGTTTTTT
>TRBV3-1/TRBV3-2|NA|NA|TRBJ1-2
CASSLKYSFPYGYTF
TGTGCCAGCAGCCTTAAATACAGCTTTCCCTATGGCTACACCTTC
>TRBV2|NA|once|TRBJ2-7
CASSDNLRSSYEQYF
TGTGCCAGCAGTGATAATTTGCGGAGCTCCTACGAGCAGTACTTC
>TRBV7-2|NA|NA|TRBJ1-1
CASSIQGMNTEAFF
TGTGCCAGCAGCATTCAGGGAATGAACACTGAAGCTTTCTTT
>TRBV4-1|TRBD1|NA|TRBJ2-2
CASSQVGVRGPTGELFF
TGCGCCAGCAGCCAAGTGGGAGTCAGGGGGCCCACCGGGGAGCTGTTTTTT
>TRBV18|TRBD2|NA|TRBJ2-2
CASSPGASGKGGELFF
TGTGCCAGCTCACCAGGAGCCAGCGGGAAGGGCGGGGAGCTGTTTTTT
>TRBV7-9|NA|NA|TRBJ1-2
CASRGDGGSGRSGYTF
TGTGCCAGCCGTGGGGACGGAGGGTCGGGACGGAGTGGCTACACCTTC
>TRBV7-2|NA|NA|TRBJ1-5
CASSLGGALGGQPQHF
TGTGCCAGCAGCTTAGGAGGGGCCCTTGGGGGGCAGCCCCAGCATTTT
>TRBV15|NA|NA|TRBJ1-2
CATSREAGAGGYTF
TGTGCCACCAGCAGAGAAGCGGGCGCAGGAGGCTACACCTTC
>TRBV30|NA|NA|TRBJ2-3
CACLEAVRSTQYF
TGTGCCTGCTTGGAGGCGGTAAGGTCAACGCAGTATTTT
>TRBV5-6|NA|NA|TRBJ2-5
CASSLGSQETQYF
TGTGCCAGCAGCCTCGGGTCCCAAGAGACCCAGTACTTC
>TRBV5-6|TRBD1|NA|TRBJ1-2
CASSPDRAYGYTF
TGTGCCAGCAGCCCAGACAGGGCTTATGGCTACACCTTC
>TRBV3-1/TRBV3-2|NA|NA|TRBJ1-2
CASSQLAEGLYGYTF
TGTGCCAGCAGCCAGCTAGCGGAAGGTCTCTATGGCTACACCTTC
>TRBV7-2|NA|NA|TRBJ2-1
CASSASRGYEQFF
TGTGCCAGCAGCGCCAGTCGGGGATATGAGCAGTTCTTC